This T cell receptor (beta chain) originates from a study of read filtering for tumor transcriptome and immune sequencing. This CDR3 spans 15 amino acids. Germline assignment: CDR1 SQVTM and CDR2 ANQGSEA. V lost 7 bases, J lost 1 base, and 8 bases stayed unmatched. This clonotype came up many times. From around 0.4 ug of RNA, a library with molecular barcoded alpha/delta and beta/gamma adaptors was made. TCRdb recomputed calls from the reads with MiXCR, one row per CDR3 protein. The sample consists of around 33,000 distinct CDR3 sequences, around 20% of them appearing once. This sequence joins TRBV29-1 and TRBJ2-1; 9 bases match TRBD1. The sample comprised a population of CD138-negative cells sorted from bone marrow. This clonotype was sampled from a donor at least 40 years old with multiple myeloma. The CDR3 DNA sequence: TGCAGCGCGGTTGATGACAGGGGGTCCTACAATGAGCAGTTCTTC. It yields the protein CSAVDDRGSYNEQFF.